The T cell receptor (beta chain) described here comes from a study of OX40 agonist ivuxolimab in advanced cancers. General observations from the study: There were, on average, more expanded clones in CD8+ T cells than in CD4+.

Produced via immunoSEQ multiplex PCR; TCRdb's table is partial and in-frame only. The sample lists about 64,000 clones; more than 75% were seen once. About this clone itself: The antigen is unknown.

Trimming removed 5 bases at V and 2 bases at J, with 16 bases between. Germline CDR1 MDHEN, CDR2 SYDVKM. CDR3 length: 16 residues. The sequencing here drew on CD4+ or CD8+ T cells sorted from blood, taken in a trial of the OX40 agonist ivuxolimab. The rearrangement joins TRBV28 to TRBJ2-1; perhaps D is TRBD1 or TRBD2 (6 bases each). The origin of this receptor is an adult with an advanced solid tumor such as melanoma, head and neck, liver or kidney cancer. The CDR3 sequence is CASSQGSGGPYNEQFF. As DNA, the CDR3 is TGTGCCAGCAGTCAGGGGTCTGGGGGGCCCTACAATGAGCAGTTCTTC. The whole variable domain, filled in from reference TRBV28 and TRBJ2-1, reads DVKVTQSSRYLVKRTGEKVFLECVQDMDHENMFWYRQDPGLGLRLIYFSYDVKMKEKGDIPEGYSVSREKKERFSLILESASTNQTSMYLCASSQGSGGPYNEQFFGPGTRLTVL.